Listed below are T cell receptor beta chains from one sample, sequenced in a study of OX40 agonist ivuxolimab in advanced cancers. This table comes from immunoSEQ multiplex PCR, and its TCRdb copy is limited to in-frame clones, with some not included. The sample has 40,000 to 60,000 clones; 90% to 95% are singletons. The source was CD4+ or CD8+ T cells sorted from blood, collected in a trial of the OX40 agonist ivuxolimab. The receptors stem from an adult with an advanced solid tumor such as melanoma, head and neck, liver or kidney cancer. Both conserved end residues are part of each CDR3. D genes are given only for firm matches. Clone size is shown for a subset of rows, as once, few, many or a class of expanded clone.

TRBD1,once,TRBV2,TRBJ2-6,CASSEARQDLQGNVLTF,TGTGCCAGCAGTGAAGCACGGCAGGATTTACAGGGGAACGTCCTGACTTTC
TRBD2,once,TRBV7-9,TRBJ2-1,CASVSRTSGTLQDEQFF,TGTGCCAGCGTTTCCCGGACTAGCGGGACCCTCCAGGATGAGCAGTTCTTC
-,-,TRBV7-6,TRBJ2-5,CASSLDLTEETQYF,TGTGCCAGCAGCTTAGATTTGACGGAAGAGACCCAGTACTTC
-,-,TRBV9,TRBJ1-4,CASSSETINEKLFF,TGTGCCAGCAGCTCGGAGACAATTAATGAAAAACTGTTTTTT
-,-,TRBV5-4,TRBJ2-5,CASSAWGGRQETQYF,TGTGCCAGCAGCGCCTGGGGGGGGCGCCAAGAGACCCAGTACTTC
-,once,TRBV11-2,TRBJ2-1,CASSLLLSSYNEQFF,TGTGCCAGCAGCTTATTACTGAGCTCCTACAATGAGCAGTTCTTC
-,few,TRBV10-3,TRBJ2-1,CAISESNDDNEQFF,TGTGCCATCAGTGAGTCGAATGATGACAATGAGCAGTTCTTC
-,-,TRBV19,TRBJ1-5,CASSKAGSNQPQHF,TGTGCCAGTAGTAAGGCGGGGAGCAATCAGCCCCAGCATTTT
TRBD2,-,TRBV5-5,TRBJ2-3,CASSLWELAADTQYF,TGTGCCAGCAGCTTGTGGGAACTAGCGGCAGATACGCAGTATTTT
-,-,TRBV7-3,TRBJ2-2,CASSLTGVLGTLNTGELFF,TGTGCCAGCAGCTTAACCGGAGTCTTGGGGACCTTGAACACCGGGGAGCTGTTTTTT
TRBD1,once,TRBV5-6,TRBJ2-1,CASSLERTGFNEQFF,TGTGCCAGCAGCTTGGAAAGGACAGGGTTTAATGAGCAGTTCTTC
-,-,TRBV5-5,TRBJ1-5,CASSLISHSNQPQHF,TGTGCCAGCAGCTTGATTAGCCATAGCAATCAGCCCCAGCATTTT
-,-,TRBV4-3,TRBJ2-4,CASSQDDSNLAKNIQYF,TGCGCCAGCAGCCAAGACGACAGCAATCTAGCCAAAAACATTCAGTACTTC
-,-,TRBV27,TRBJ1-2,CASSLHPTRSPHGYTF,TGTGCCAGCAGTTTGCATCCGACCCGTTCCCCCCATGGCTACACCTTC
-,-,TRBV27,TRBJ2-6,CASSPLGSSGANVLTF,TGTGCCAGCAGTCCTCTGGGGAGCTCTGGGGCCAACGTCCTGACTTTC
TRBD1,-,TRBV19,TRBJ1-2,CATRGQGILVSTF,TGTGCCACCCGGGGACAGGGAATTCTAGTATCCACCTTC
-,-,TRBV6-5,TRBJ2-1,CASSPHRANEQFF,TGTGCCAGCAGTCCCCACAGGGCCAATGAGCAGTTCTTC
-,-,TRBV11-2,TRBJ2-1,CASSHPSYEQFF,TGTGCCAGCAGCCACCCCAGCTACGAGCAGTTCTTC
-,once,TRBV7-2,TRBJ1-1,CASSLQPPTEAFF,TGTGCCAGCAGCTTACAGCCCCCTACTGAAGCTTTCTTT
-,-,TRBV4-3,TRBJ2-1,CASSQEGAGNTYNEQFF,TGCGCCAGCAGCCAAGAGGGGGCAGGAAACACCTACAATGAGCAGTTCTTC
-,-,TRBV6-1,TRBJ2-7,CASSGYSSYEQYF,TGTGCCAGCAGTGGTTATTCGTCCTACGAGCAGTACTTC
-,-,TRBV7-9,TRBJ2-3,CASSTDSTDTQYF,TGTGCCAGCAGCACGGACAGCACAGATACGCAGTATTTT
-,-,TRBV7-9,TRBJ2-7,CASSLSSYEQYF,TGTGCCAGCAGCTTGAGCTCCTACGAGCAGTACTTC
TRBD2,-,TRBV11-3,TRBJ2-3,CASSLVASGNQDTQYF,TGTGCCAGCAGCTTAGTAGCTAGCGGGAACCAAGATACGCAGTATTTT
TRBD2,-,TRBV19,TRBJ2-7,CASKPSGGTYEQYF,TGTGCCAGTAAACCTAGCGGGGGAACCTACGAGCAGTACTTC
TRBD1,-,TRBV5-4,TRBJ2-5,CASSTDRARETQYF,TGTGCCAGCAGCACCGACAGGGCCCGGGAGACCCAGTACTTC
TRBD2,-,TRBV7-9,TRBJ2-7,CASSPPGTSVGEQYF,TGTGCCAGCAGCCCCCCAGGGACTAGCGTCGGCGAGCAGTACTTC
-,-,TRBV21-1,TRBJ2-2,CASSKPRGGAGTGELFF,TGTGCCAGCAGCAAACCCCGAGGGGGGGCGGGCACCGGGGAGCTGTTTTTT
TRBD2,-,TRBV13,TRBJ2-3,CASSLGSGSGDTQYF,TGTGCCAGCAGCTTAGGTAGCGGGAGTGGGGATACGCAGTATTTT
-,-,TRBV5-6,TRBJ2-7,CASSSGEVSYEQYF,TGTGCCAGCAGCTCGGGGGAGGTTTCCTACGAGCAGTACTTC
-,-,TRBV4-1,TRBJ2-7,CASSQDSAYEQYF,TGCGCCAGCAGCCAAGATTCGGCCTACGAGCAGTACTTC
TRBD2,-,TRBV5-1,TRBJ2-1,CASSLETSGYSYNEQFF,TGCGCCAGCAGCTTGGAGACTAGCGGCTACTCCTACAATGAGCAGTTCTTC
TRBD1,-,TRBV9,TRBJ2-7,CASSVGRDRRTYEQYF,TGTGCCAGCAGCGTAGGTCGGGACAGGAGAACCTACGAGCAGTACTTC
TRBD1,-,TRBV7-9,TRBJ2-7,CASRGQQPGEYF,TGTGCCAGCAGGGGACAGCAACCTGGGGAGTACTTC
TRBD1,-,TRBV6-5,TRBJ1-6,CASSPLVDRGSPLHF,TGTGCCAGCAGTCCCCTGGTGGACAGGGGCTCACCCCTCCACTTT
-,-,TRBV9,TRBJ2-7,CASSVGTRTYEQYF,TGTGCCAGCAGCGTAGGGACGCGGACCTACGAGCAGTACTTC
-,-,TRBV9,TRBJ1-5,CASSVHSGDQPQHF,TGTGCCAGCAGCGTACACAGTGGAGATCAGCCCCAGCATTTT
-,-,TRBV7-6,TRBJ1-3,CASSQGAGNIIYF,TGTGCCAGCAGCCAGGGAGCTGGAAACATCATATATTTT
TRBD1,-,TRBV4-3,TRBJ1-1,CASSQYTGQVTEAFF,TGCGCCAGCAGCCAATACACGGGACAGGTCACTGAAGCTTTCTTT
-,few,TRBV7-8,TRBJ1-5,CASSLDGTSNQPQHF,TGTGCCAGCAGCTTAGACGGAACCAGCAATCAGCCCCAGCATTTT
-,-,TRBV5-6,TRBJ2-7,CASSSSYEQYF,TGTGCCAGCAGCTCGTCATACGAGCAGTACTTC